This TCR beta chain was observed in a study of T cells in Graves' hyperthyroidism and ophthalmopathy. About this clonotype: Its antigen remains unidentified.

The study's findings and limits: Most thyroid-expanded clonotypes above 0.001 were also found in blood. A median around 5.9 months before onset, the model predicted ophthalmopathy.

Amplification of TCR beta CDR3 regions used RNA as the template. HTBI primers drove first-round RT-PCR of the TCR CDR3. MiXCR, applied by TCRdb to the multiplex PCR reads, yields one record per CDR3 protein. This table holds 530,000 or so distinct CDR3 sequences, 17% found once. The CDR3 has 14 residues. Trimming removed 5 bases from V and 2 bases from J; junction bases left unmatched: 5. Germline V gene sequence: CDR1 SGHRS, CDR2 YFSETQ. At least 3 on the Clinical Activity Score was recorded for ophthalmopathy patients, who also had NOSPECS grade at least 4 and duration under 3 months. Fresh 10 ml peripheral blood yielded PBMCs.

The sequence was obtained from a woman younger than 30 with Graves' ophthalmopathy. The V call is TRBV5-1, the J call TRBJ1-1, with TRBD1 matching over 8 bases. The sample comprised blood. The CDR3 DNA sequence: TGCGCCAGCAGGGGGGCAGGGGGCAACACTGAAGCTTTCTTT. Protein: CASRGAGGNTEAFF.